A selection of T cell receptor beta chains follows, all from one sample in a study of blood T cell repertoires in COVID-19. Profiled with immunoSEQ multiplex PCR; TCRdb holds only in-frame clones, not every one. The sample lists some 68,000 clones, just under 85% occurring once. Sequencing used peripheral blood. These receptors were obtained from an older man with acute or convalescent COVID-19. CDR3s include the opening cysteine and the closing phenylalanine or tryptophan. A D gene is named only where the DNA matches it firmly. The size field is filled for only some rows; it gives once, few, many or a size class.

j_gene	d_gene	abundance	v_gene	CDR3nt	CDR3aa
TRBJ1-4	-	-	TRBV24-1	TGTGCCACCAGTGAATTCACAGGGAAACTGTTTTTT	CATSEFTGKLFF
TRBJ1-6	-	-	TRBV6-6	TGTGCCAGCAGTTACGCACCGGGAGATAATTCACCCCTCCACTTT	CASSYAPGDNSPLHF
TRBJ1-2	-	-	TRBV11-1	TGTGCCAGCAGCTACCGGGACACACTACCCCCCTATGGCTACACCTTC	CASSYRDTLPPYGYTF
TRBJ2-7	TRBD1	-	TRBV14	TGTGCCAGCAGCCGTAGTGGGACAGGCTACGAGCAGTACTTC	CASSRSGTGYEQYF
TRBJ1-5	-	-	TRBV15	TGTGCCACCAGCACTCAGGGGAGTCAGCCCCAGCATTTT	CATSTQGSQPQHF
TRBJ2-7	-	-	TRBV14	TGTGCCAGCGGGGAGACCTCCTACGAGCAGTACTTC	CASGETSYEQYF
TRBJ2-5	-	-	TRBV9	TGTGCCAGCAGCGTAGATCCCGGGGGAGAGACCCAGTACTTC	CASSVDPGGETQYF
TRBJ1-2	TRBD1	-	TRBV7-2	TGTGCCAGCAGCTCCCAGACAGGGAGCGTTTATGGCTACACCTTC	CASSSQTGSVYGYTF
TRBJ2-3	-	-	TRBV15	TGTGCCACCAGCAGCGGACTTGCGGAAGATACGCAGTATTTT	CATSSGLAEDTQYF
TRBJ2-6	-	-	TRBV28	TGTGCCAGTAGTTTAATCAGGGGAACTGGGGCCAACGTCCTGACTTTC	CASSLIRGTGANVLTF
TRBJ1-4	-	once	TRBV19	TGTGCCAGTCAGTGGAGGGTCCGGGGCGAAAAACTGTTTTTT	CASQWRVRGEKLFF
TRBJ1-2	-	-	TRBV12-3/TRBV12-4	TGTGCCAGCAGTTTAGGCGATGGCTACACCTTC	CASSLGDGYTF
TRBJ1-2	TRBD1	-	TRBV27	TGTGCCAGCAGTTCTATCGGCGGGACAGCCAAAAACTATGGCTACACCTTC	CASSSIGGTAKNYGYTF
TRBJ2-2	TRBD1	-	TRBV6-2/TRBV6-3	TGTGCCAGCAGCCTAGACAGGGCCACCGGGGAGCTGTTTTTT	CASSLDRATGELFF
TRBJ2-6	-	-	TRBV5-1	TGCGCCAGCAGCCGGTCGGTAGCGACTGGGGCCAACGTCCTGACTTTC	CASSRSVATGANVLTF
TRBJ1-4	TRBD1	-	TRBV30	TGTGCCTGGAGTGGGACAGGGAGTGAAAAACTGTTTTTT	CAWSGTGSEKLFF
TRBJ2-2	-	-	TRBV15	TGTGCCACCAGCAGAGGGGAGTTCGGCGGGAAGTCCGGGGAGCTGTTTTTT	CATSRGEFGGKSGELFF